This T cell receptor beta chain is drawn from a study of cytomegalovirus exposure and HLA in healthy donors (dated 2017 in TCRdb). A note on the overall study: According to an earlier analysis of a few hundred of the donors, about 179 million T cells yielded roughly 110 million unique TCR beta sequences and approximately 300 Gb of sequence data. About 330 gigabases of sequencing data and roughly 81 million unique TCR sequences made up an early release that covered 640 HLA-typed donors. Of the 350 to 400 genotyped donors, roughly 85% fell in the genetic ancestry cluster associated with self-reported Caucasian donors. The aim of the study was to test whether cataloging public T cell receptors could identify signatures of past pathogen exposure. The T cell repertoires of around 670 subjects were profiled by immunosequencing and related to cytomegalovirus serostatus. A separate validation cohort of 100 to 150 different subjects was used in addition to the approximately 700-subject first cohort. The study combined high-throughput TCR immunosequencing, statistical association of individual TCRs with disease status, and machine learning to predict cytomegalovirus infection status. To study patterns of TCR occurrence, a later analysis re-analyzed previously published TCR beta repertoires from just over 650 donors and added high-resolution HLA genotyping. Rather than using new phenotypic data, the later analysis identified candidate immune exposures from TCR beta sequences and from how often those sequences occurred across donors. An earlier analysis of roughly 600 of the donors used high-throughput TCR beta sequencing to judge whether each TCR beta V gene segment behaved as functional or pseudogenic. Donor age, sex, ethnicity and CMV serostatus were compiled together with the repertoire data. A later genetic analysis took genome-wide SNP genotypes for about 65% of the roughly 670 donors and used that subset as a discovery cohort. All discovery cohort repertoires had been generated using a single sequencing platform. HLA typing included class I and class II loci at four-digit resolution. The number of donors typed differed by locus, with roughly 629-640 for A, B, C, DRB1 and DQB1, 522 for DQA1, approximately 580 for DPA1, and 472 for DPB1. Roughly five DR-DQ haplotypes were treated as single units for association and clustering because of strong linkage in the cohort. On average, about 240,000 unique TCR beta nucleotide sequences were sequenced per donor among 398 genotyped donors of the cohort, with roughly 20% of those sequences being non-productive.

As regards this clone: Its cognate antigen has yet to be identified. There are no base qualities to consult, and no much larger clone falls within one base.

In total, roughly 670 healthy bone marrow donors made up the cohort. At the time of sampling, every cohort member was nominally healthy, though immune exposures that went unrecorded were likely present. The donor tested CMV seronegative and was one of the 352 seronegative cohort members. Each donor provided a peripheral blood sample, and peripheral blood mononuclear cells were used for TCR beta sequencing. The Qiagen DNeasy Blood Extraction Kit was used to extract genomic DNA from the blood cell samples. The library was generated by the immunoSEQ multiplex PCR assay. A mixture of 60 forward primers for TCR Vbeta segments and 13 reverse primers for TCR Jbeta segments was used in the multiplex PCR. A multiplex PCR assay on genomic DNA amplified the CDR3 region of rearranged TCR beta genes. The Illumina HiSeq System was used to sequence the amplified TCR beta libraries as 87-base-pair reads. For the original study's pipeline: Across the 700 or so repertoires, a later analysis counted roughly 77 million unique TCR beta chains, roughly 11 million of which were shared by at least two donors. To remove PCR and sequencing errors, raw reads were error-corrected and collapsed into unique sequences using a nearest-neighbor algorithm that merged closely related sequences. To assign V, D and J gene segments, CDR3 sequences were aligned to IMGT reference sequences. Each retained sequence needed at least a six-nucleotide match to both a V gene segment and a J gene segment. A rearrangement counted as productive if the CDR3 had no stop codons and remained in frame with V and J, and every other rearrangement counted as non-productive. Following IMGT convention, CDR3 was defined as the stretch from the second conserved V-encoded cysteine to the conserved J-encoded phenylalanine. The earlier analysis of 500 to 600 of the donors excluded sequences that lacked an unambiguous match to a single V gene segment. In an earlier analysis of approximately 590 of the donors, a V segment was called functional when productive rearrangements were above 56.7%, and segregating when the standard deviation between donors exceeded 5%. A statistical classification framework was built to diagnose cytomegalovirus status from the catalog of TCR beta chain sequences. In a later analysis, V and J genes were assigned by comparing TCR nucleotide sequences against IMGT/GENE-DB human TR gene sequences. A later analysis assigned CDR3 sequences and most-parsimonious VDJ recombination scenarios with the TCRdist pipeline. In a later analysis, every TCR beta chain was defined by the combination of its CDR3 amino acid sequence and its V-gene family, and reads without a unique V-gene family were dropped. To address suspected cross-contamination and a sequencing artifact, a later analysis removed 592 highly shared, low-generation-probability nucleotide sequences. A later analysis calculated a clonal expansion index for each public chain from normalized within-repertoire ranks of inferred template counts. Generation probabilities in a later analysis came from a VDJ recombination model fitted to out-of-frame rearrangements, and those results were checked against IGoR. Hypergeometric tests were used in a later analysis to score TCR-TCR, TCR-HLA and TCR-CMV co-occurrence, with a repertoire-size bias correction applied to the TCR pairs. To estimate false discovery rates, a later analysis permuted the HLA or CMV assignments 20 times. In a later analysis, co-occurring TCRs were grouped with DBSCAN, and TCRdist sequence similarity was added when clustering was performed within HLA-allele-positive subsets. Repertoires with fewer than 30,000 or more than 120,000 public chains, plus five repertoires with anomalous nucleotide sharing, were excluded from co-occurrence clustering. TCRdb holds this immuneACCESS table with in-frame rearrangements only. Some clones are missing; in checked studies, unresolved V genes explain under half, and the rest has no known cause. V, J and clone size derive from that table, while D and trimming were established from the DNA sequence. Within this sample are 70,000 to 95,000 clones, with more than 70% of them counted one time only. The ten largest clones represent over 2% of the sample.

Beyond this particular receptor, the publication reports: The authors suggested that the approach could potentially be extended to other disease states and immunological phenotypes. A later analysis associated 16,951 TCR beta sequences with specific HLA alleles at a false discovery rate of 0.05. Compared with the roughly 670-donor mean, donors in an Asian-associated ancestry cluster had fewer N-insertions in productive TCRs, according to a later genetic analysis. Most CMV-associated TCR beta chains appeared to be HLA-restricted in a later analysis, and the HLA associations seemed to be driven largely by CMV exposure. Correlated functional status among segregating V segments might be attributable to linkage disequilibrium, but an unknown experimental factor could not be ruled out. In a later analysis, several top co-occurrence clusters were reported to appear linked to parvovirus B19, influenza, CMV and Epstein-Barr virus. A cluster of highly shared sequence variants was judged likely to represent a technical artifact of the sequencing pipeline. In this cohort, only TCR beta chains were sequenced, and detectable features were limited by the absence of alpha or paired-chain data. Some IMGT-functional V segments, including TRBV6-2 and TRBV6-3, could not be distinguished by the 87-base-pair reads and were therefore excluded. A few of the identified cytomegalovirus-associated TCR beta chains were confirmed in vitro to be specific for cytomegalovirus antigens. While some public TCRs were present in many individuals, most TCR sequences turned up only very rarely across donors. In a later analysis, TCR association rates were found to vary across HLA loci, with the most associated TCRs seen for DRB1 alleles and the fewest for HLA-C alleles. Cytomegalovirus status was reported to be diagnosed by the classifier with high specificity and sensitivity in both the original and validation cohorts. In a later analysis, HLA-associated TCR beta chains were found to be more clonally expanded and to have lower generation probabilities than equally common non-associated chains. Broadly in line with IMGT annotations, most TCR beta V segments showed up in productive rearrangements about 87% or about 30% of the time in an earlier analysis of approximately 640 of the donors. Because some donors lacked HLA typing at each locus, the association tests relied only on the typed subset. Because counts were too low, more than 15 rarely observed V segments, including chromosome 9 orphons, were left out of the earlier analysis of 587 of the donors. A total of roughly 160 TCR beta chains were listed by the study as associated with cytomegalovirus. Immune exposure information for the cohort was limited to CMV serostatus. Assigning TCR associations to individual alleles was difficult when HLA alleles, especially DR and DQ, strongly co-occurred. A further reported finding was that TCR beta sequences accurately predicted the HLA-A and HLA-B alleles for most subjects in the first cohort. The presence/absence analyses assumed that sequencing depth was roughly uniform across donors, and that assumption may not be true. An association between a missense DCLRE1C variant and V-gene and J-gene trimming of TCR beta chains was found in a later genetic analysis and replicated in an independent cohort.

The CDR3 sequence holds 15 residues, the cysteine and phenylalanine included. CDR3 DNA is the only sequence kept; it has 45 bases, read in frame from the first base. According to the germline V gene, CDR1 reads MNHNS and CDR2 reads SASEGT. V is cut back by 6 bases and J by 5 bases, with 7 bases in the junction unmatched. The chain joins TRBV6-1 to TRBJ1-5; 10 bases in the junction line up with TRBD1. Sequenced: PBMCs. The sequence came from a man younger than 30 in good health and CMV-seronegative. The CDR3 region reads CASSHDRGQDQPQHF. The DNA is TGTGCCAGCAGCCACGACAGGGGGCAGGATCAGCCCCAGCATTTT.